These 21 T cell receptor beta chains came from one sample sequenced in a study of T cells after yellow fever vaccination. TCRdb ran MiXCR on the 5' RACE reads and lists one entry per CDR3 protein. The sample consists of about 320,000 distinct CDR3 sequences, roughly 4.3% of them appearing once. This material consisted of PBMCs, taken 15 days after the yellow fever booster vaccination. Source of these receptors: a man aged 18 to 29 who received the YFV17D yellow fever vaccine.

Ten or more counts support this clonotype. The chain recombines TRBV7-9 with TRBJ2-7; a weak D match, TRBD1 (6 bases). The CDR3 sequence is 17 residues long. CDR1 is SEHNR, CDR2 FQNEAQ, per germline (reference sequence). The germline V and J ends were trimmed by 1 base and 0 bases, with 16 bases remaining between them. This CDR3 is CASSLEDGGRDSYEQYF. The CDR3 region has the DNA TGTGCCAGCAGCTTAGAGGATGGGGGCAGGGACTCCTACGAGCAGTACTTC. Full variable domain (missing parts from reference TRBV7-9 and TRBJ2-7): DTGVSQNPRHKITKRGQNVTFRCDPISEHNRLYWYRQTLGQGPEFLTYFQNEAQLEKSRLLSDRFSAERPKGSFSTLEIQRTEQGDSAMYLCASSLEDGGRDSYEQYFGPGTRLTVT.

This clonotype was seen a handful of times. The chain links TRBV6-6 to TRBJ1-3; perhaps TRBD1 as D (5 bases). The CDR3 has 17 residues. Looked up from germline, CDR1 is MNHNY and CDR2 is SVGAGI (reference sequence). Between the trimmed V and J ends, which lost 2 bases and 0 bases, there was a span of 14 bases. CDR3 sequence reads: CASSYTFLGASGNTIYF. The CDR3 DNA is TGTGCCAGCAGTTACACCTTTTTAGGGGCCTCTGGAAACACCATATATTTT.

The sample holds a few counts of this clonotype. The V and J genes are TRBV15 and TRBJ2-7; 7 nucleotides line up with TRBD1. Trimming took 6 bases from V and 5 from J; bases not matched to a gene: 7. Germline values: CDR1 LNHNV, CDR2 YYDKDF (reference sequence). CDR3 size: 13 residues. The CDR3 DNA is TGTGCCACCAGTCTGGACAGGACCCACGAGCAGTACGTC. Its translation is CATSLDRTHEQYV.

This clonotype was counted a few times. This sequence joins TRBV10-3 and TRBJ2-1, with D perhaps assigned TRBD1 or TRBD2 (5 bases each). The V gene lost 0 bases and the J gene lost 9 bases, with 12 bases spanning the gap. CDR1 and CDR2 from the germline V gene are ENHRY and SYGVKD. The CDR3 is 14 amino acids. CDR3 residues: CAISESPGTSEQFF. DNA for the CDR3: TGTGCCATCAGTGAGTCCCCAGGGACGAGTGAGCAGTTCTTC.

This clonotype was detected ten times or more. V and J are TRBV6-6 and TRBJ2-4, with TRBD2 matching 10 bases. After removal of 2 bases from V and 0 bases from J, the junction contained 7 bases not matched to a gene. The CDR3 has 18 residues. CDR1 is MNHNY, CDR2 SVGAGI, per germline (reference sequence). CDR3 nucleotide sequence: TGTGCCAGCAGTTACCGACTAGCGGGCCTTTTAGCCAAAAACATTCAGTACTTC. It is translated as CASSYRLAGLLAKNIQYF.

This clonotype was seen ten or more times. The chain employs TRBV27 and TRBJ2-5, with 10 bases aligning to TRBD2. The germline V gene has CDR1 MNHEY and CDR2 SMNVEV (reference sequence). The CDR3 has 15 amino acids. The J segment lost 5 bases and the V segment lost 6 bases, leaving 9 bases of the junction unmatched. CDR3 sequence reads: CASSPRLAGVETQYF. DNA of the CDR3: TGTGCCAGCAGCCCAAGACTAGCGGGTGTGGAGACCCAGTACTTC.

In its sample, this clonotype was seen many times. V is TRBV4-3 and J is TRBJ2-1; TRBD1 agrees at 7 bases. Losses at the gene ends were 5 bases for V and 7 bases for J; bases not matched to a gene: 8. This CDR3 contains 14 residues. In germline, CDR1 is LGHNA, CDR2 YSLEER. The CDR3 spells CASSVQGRGNEQFF. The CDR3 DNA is TGCGCCAGCAGCGTACAGGGGCGCGGGAATGAGCAGTTCTTC.

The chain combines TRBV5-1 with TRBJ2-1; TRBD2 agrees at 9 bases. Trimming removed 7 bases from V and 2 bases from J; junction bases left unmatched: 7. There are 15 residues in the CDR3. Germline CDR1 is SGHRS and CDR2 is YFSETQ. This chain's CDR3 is CASASGGHTYNEQFF. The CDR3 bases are TGCGCCAGCGCAAGCGGGGGGCACACCTACAATGAGCAGTTCTTC. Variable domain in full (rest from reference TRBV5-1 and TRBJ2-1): KAGVTQTPRYLIKTRGQQVTLSCSPISGHRSVSWYQQTPGQGLQFLFEYFSETQRNKGNFPGRFSGRQFSNSRSEMNVSTLELGDSALYLCASASGGHTYNEQFFGPGTRLTVL.

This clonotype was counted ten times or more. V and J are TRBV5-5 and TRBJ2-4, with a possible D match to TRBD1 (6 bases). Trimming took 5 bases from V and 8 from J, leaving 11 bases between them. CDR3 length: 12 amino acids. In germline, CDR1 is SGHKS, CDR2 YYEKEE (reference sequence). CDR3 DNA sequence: TGTGCCAGCAGTCCGGACAGTGACATTCAGTACTTC. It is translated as CASSPDSDIQYF.

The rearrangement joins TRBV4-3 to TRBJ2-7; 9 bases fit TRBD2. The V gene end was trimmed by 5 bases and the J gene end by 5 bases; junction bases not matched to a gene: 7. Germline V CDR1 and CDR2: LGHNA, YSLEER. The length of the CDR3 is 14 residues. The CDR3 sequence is CASSGRGTSNEQYF. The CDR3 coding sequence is TGCGCCAGCAGCGGACGAGGGACTAGCAACGAGCAGTACTTC.

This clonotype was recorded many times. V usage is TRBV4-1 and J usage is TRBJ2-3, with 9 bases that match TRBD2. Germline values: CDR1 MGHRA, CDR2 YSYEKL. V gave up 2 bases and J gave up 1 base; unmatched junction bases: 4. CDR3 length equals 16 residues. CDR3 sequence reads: CASSQRLAGGTDTQYF. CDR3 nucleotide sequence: TGCGCCAGCAGCCAACGTTTAGCGGGGGGCACAGATACGCAGTATTTT.

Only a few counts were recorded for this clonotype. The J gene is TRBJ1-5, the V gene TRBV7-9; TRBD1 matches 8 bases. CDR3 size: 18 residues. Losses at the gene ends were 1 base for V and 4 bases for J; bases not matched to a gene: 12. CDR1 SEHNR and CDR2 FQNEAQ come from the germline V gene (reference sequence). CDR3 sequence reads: CASSLDFSRTGRNQPQHF. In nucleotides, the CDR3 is TGTGCCAGCAGCTTAGATTTTAGTAGGACAGGGAGGAATCAGCCCCAGCATTTT.

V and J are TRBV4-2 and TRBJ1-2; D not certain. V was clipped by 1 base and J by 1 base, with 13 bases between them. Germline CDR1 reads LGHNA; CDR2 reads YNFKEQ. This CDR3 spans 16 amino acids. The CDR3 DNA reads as TGTGCCAGCAGCCAAGGGGCAGTAGCCGTTAACTATGGCTACACCTTC. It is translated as CASSQGAVAVNYGYTF.

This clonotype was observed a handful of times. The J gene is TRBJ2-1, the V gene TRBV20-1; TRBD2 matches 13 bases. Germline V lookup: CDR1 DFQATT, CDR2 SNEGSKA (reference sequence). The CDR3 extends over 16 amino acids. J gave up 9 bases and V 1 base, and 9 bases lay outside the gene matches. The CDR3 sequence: CSARVWTSGGLSEQFF. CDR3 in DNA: TGCAGTGCTAGAGTATGGACTAGCGGGGGACTGAGTGAGCAGTTCTTC.

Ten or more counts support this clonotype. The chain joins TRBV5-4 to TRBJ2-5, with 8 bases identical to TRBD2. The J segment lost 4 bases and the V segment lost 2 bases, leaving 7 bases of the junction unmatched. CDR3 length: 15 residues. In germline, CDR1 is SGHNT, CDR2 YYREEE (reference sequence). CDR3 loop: CASSFGGAGSETQYF. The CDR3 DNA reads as TGTGCCAGCAGCTTCGGGGGGGCCGGTTCAGAGACCCAGTACTTC.

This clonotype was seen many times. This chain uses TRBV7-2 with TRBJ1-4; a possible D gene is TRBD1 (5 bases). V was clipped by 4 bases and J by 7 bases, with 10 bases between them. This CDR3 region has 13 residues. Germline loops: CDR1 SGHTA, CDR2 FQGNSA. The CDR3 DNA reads TGTGCCAGCAGCTCCCCCGGGGGTGAAAAACTGTTTTTT. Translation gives CASSSPGGEKLFF.

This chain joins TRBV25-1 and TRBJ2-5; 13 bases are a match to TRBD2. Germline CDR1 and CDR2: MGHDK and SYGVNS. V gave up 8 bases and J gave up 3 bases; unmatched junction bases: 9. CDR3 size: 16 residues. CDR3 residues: CASGGLAGANKETQYF. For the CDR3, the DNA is TGTGCCAGCGGCGGACTAGCGGGGGCCAATAAAGAGACCCAGTACTTC.

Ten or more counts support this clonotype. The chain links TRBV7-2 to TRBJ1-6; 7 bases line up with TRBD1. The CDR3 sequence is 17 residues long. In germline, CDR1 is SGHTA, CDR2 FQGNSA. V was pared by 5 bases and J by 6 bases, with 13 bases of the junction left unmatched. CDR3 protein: CASSLSKIGTVNSPLHF. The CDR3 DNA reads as TGTGCCAGCAGCCTATCGAAGATTGGGACAGTTAATTCACCCCTCCACTTT.

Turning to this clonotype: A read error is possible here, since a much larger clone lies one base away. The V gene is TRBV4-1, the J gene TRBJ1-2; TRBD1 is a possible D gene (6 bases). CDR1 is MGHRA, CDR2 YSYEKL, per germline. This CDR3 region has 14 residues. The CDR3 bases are TGCGCCAGCAGCCAGGACAACAGGGAATATGGCTTCACCTTC. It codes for CASSQDNREYGFTF.

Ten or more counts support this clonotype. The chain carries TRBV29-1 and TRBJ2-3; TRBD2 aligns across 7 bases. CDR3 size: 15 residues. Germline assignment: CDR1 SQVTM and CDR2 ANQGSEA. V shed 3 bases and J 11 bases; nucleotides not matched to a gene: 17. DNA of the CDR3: TGCAGCGTTGACTGGTCTAGCGGAGTTTATTTAGGGCAGTATTTT. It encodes CSVDWSSGVYLGQYF.

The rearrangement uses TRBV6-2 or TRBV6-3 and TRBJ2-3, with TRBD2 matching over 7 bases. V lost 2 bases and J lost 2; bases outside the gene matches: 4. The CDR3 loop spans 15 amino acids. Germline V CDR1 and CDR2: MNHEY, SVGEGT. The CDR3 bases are TGTGCCAGCAGTTACGATGCGGGGGACACAGATACGCAGTATTTT. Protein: CASSYDAGDTDTQYF.